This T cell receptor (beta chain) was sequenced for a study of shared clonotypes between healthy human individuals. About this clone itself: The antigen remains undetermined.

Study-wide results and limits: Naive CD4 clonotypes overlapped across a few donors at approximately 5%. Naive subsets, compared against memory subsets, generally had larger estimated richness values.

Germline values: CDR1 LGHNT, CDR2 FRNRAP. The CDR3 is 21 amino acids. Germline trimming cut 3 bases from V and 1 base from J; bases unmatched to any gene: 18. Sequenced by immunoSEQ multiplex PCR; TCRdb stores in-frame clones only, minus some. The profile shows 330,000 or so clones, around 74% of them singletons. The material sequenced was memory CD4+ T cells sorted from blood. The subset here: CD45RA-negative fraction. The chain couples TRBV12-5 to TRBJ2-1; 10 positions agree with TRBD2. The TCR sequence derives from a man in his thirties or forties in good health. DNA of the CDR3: TGTGCTAGTGGTTTTTCGGCGGTTTGGCTAGCGGGAGTTCGGTCCTACAATGAGCAGTTCTTC. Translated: CASGFSAVWLAGVRSYNEQFF.